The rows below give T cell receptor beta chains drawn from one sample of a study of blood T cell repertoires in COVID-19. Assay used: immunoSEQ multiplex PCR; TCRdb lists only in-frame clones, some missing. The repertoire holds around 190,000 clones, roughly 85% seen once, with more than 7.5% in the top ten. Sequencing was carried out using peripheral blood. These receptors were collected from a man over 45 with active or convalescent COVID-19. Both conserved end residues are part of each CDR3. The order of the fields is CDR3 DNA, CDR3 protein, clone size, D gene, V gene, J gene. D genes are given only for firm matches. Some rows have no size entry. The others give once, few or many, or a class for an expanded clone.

TGCGCCAGCAGCCAAGATCCCATTGACAGGCCCTCTGGAAACACCATATATTTT	CASSQDPIDRPSGNTIYF	NA	NA	TRBV4-1	TRBJ1-3
TGCGCCAGCAGCCTCGGGACTAGCGGGAGTTTAACCTACGAGCAGTACTTC	CASSLGTSGSLTYEQYF	NA	TRBD2	TRBV5-1	TRBJ2-7
TGTGCCAGTAGGTACAAGGGTACTAGCGGCCAAGGGGAGCAGTTCTTC	CASRYKGTSGQGEQFF	NA	TRBD2	TRBV7-2	TRBJ2-1
TGTGCCAGCAGCCGTTCAGGGGACCTCACTGAAGCTTTCTTT	CASSRSGDLTEAFF	NA	NA	TRBV3-1/TRBV3-2	TRBJ1-1
TGTGCCAGCAGTGAAGCGCAGAGGAATGAGCAGTTCTTC	CASSEAQRNEQFF	NA	NA	TRBV6-1	TRBJ2-1
TGTGCCAGCAGCTTAGGTTACACAAACCAAGAGACCCAGTACTTC	CASSLGYTNQETQYF	NA	NA	TRBV7-2	TRBJ2-5
TGTGCCAGCTCACCAAGACTAGCGGGAATAAATGAGCAGTTCTTC	CASSPRLAGINEQFF	NA	TRBD2	TRBV18	TRBJ2-1
TGTGCCACCAGACTAGCCTACGAGCAGTACTTC	CATRLAYEQYF	once	NA	TRBV2	TRBJ2-7
TGTGCCAGCAGTTCCGACAGGGTCGACACCGGGGAGCTGTTTTTT	CASSSDRVDTGELFF	NA	TRBD1	TRBV6-5	TRBJ2-2
TGTGCCAGCAGTGAAACAGGTTACTCTGGAAACACCATATATTTT	CASSETGYSGNTIYF	NA	NA	TRBV6-1	TRBJ1-3
TGTGCCAGCAGTCGGACAGGGCCCGATCAGCCCCAGCATTTT	CASSRTGPDQPQHF	NA	TRBD1	TRBV2	TRBJ1-5
TGTGCCAGCAGCCCCGGGCAGGGCTCTTTGGGTGGAAACACCATATATTTT	CASSPGQGSLGGNTIYF	NA	NA	TRBV5-4	TRBJ1-3
TGTGCCATCAGTGAGTCGAGTGATAAAGAGACCCAGTACTTC	CAISESSDKETQYF	NA	NA	TRBV10-3	TRBJ2-5
TGTGCCAGCAGCCCTCGACAGGGAGGTAACACTGAAGCTTTCTTT	CASSPRQGGNTEAFF	once	TRBD1	TRBV7-6	TRBJ1-1
TGCGCCAGCAGCTTCTTACCCCGGGGTGGACTCTCGAACACCGGGGAGCTGTTTTTT	CASSFLPRGGLSNTGELFF	NA	NA	TRBV5-1	TRBJ2-2
TGTGCCAGCAGCCCTCGGGACAACTCTGGAAACACCATATATTTT	CASSPRDNSGNTIYF	NA	NA	TRBV9	TRBJ1-3
TGTGCCAGCTCCCGGGACACAATTCAAGAAGCTTTCTTT	CASSRDTIQEAFF	NA	NA	TRBV18	TRBJ1-1
TGTGCCAGCAGCCTAGGACAACTCTACGGGGGCTACACCTTC	CASSLGQLYGGYTF	NA	NA	TRBV2	TRBJ1-2
TGTGCCAGCAGTGAAGCGGTAGGGACACCCTACAATGAGCAGTTCTTC	CASSEAVGTPYNEQFF	NA	NA	TRBV2	TRBJ2-1
TGTGCCAGCAGCCAATTCGACAGGGTAGCCGAGCAGTACTTC	CASSQFDRVAEQYF	NA	TRBD1	TRBV3-1/TRBV3-2	TRBJ2-7
TGTGCCAGCAGCTTAGGCGGGGGCCCGTACGAGCAGTACTTC	CASSLGGGPYEQYF	NA	NA	TRBV7-9	TRBJ2-7
TGTGCCAGCAGCCCTAACGGGGGGCAGGATTCACCCCTCCACTTT	CASSPNGGQDSPLHF	NA	NA	TRBV5-6	TRBJ1-6
TGTGCCAGCAGCCTTGACTTGGGAGAGACCCAGTACTTC	CASSLDLGETQYF	once	NA	TRBV7-3	TRBJ2-5
TGTGCCAGCAGTGAACAGACCGGGACTAGCGGGGGGGCCTACGAGCAGTACTTC	CASSEQTGTSGGAYEQYF	many	TRBD2	TRBV2	TRBJ2-7
TGTGCCATCAGTGAGTCAACAGGTTGGTTGCCCCAGCATTTT	CAISESTGWLPQHF	once	NA	TRBV10-3	TRBJ1-5
TGTGCCACCAGTGATTCCCGAGGGTCCACAGATACGCAGTATTTT	CATSDSRGSTDTQYF	NA	NA	TRBV24-1	TRBJ2-3
TGTGCCAGCCGGGTCCAAGAGACCCAGTACTTC	CASRVQETQYF	NA	NA	TRBV2	TRBJ2-5
TGTGCCAGCAGCCAAGGGTGGGACAGCCAAGAGACCCAGTACTTC	CASSQGWDSQETQYF	NA	TRBD1	TRBV4-2	TRBJ2-5